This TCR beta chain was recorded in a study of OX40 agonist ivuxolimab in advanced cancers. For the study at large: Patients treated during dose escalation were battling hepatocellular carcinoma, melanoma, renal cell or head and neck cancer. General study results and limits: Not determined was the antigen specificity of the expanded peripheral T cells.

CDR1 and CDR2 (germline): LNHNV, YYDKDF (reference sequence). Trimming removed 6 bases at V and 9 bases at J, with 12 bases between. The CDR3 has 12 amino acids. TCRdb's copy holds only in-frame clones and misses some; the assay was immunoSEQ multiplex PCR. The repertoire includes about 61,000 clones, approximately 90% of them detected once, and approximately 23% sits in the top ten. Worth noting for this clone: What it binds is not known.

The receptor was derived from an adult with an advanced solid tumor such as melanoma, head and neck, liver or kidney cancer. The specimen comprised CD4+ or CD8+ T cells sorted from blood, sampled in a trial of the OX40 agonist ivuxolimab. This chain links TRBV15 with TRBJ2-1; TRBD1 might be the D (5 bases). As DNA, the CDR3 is TGTGCCACCAGTATGACAGTCGGTGAGCAGTTCTTC. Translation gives CATSMTVGEQFF. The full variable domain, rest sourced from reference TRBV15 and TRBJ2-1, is DAMVIQNPRYQVTQFGKPVTLSCSQTLNHNVMYWYQQKSSQAPKLLFHYYDKDFNNEADTPDNFQSRRPNTSFCFLDIRSPGLGDTAMYLCATSMTVGEQFFGPGTRLTVL.